This TCR beta chain was identified in a study of cytomegalovirus exposure and HLA in healthy donors. The CDR3 length is 17 residues. The V segment lost 6 bases and the J segment 0 bases; nucleotides outside the gene matches: 3. Per germline, CDR1 LNHDA and CDR2 SQIVND (reference sequence). PCR primers comprised 60 Vbeta and 13 Jbeta primers. Some clones are missing from TCRdb's copy, which holds only in-frame ones; the method was immunoSEQ multiplex PCR. The sample lists about 130,000 clones; roughly 72% were seen once. The receptor was isolated from a woman aged 45-60 years in good health and CMV-seronegative. Sample: PBMCs. This chain connects TRBV19 to TRBJ2-2, with 14 nucleotides matching TRBD2. Written as DNA, the CDR3 is TGTGCCAGTAGGACTAGCGGGAGGGCCGCGAACACCGGGGAGCTGTTTTTT. Protein sequence: CASRTSGRAANTGELFF.